This T cell receptor beta chain was obtained from a study of blood T cell repertoires in COVID-19. Grouping used clinical history reported by participants in a survey and questionnaire. Among Cohort 3 donors, those recovered had two negative PCRs, clearance, or symptom resolution. Authors' methods: Estimation of nucleated cell counts relied on the amplification of reference gene primers. Method: immunoSEQ multiplex PCR; TCRdb's copy keeps in-frame clones and lacks some. The V and J calls and clone size come from that table; D and trimming were worked out from the DNA. The data hold 250,000 or so clones, with around nine tenths observed a single time. CDR3 length: 12 residues. V shed 8 bases, J shed 10 bases, and the junction held 4 bases outside the gene matches. In germline, CDR1 is MNHEY, CDR2 SVGAGI.

The receptor was derived from a man aged 25-45 years who had recovered from COVID-19. This chain uses TRBV6-5 with TRBJ1-4; TRBD1 matches at 10 bases. The specimen was PBMCs or T cells enriched from blood (not recorded which). CDR3 in amino acids: CASGTGEGKLFF. In DNA form, the CDR3 reads TGTGCCAGCGGGACAGGGGAGGGAAAACTGTTTTTT.